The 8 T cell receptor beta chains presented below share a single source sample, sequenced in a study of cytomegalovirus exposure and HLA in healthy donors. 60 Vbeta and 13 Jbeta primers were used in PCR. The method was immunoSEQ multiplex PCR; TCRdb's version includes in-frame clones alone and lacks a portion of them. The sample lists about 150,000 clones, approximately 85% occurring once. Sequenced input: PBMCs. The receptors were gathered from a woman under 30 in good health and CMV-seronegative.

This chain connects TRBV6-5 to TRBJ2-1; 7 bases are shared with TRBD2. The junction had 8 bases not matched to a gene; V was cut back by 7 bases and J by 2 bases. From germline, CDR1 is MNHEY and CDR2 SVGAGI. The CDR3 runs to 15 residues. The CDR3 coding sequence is TGTGCCAGCAACCCCTTGACTAGCCCCTACAATGAGCAGTTCTTC. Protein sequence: CASNPLTSPYNEQFF.

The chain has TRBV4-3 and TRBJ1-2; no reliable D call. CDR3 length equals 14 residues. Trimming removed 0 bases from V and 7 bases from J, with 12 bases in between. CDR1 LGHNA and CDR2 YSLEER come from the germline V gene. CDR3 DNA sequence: TGCGCCAGCAGCCAAGATCAAGGTGGAGGTGGCTACACCTTC. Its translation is CASSQDQGGGGYTF.

CDR3 region: CASSFAGGNYGYTF. The DNA for the CDR3 is TGTGCCAGCAGCTTTGCAGGGGGCAACTATGGCTACACCTTC. The rearrangement uses TRBV7-9 and TRBJ1-2; 8 bases fit TRBD1. Germline lookup yields CDR1 SEHNR and CDR2 FQNEAQ (reference sequence). This CDR3 comprises 14 residues. V was clipped by 3 bases and J by 2 bases; unmatched bases: 2.

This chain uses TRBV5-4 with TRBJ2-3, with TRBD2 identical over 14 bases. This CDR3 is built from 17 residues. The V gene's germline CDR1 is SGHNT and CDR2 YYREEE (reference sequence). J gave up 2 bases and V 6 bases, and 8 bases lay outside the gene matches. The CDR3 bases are TGTGCCAGCACCCCGAGGACTAGCGGGGGGCCCACAGATACGCAGTATTTT. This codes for CASTPRTSGGPTDTQYF. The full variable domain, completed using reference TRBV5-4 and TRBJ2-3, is ETGVTQSPTHLIKTRGQQVTLRCSSQSGHNTVSWYQQALGQGPQFIFQYYREEENGRGNFPPRFSGLQFPNYSSELNVNALELDDSALYLCASTPRTSGGPTDTQYFGPGTRLTVL.

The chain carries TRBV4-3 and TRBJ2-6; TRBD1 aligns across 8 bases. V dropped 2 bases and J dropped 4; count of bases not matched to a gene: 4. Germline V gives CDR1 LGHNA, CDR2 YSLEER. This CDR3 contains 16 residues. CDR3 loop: CASSQQGAWGANVLTF. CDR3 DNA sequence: TGCGCCAGCAGCCAACAGGGGGCGTGGGGGGCCAACGTCCTGACTTTC.

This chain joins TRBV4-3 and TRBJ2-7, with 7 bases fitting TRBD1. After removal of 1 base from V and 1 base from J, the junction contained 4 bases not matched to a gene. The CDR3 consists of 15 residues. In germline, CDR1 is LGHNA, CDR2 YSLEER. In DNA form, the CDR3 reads TGCGCCAGCAGCCAAGTTCGGACAGGATCCTACGAGCAGTACTTC. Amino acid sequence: CASSQVRTGSYEQYF.

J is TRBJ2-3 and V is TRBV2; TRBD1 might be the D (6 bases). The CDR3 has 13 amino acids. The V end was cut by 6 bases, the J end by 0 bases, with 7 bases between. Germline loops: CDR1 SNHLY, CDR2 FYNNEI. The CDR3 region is CASRQGSTDTQYF. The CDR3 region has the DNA TGTGCCAGCAGGCAGGGGAGCACAGATACGCAGTATTTT.

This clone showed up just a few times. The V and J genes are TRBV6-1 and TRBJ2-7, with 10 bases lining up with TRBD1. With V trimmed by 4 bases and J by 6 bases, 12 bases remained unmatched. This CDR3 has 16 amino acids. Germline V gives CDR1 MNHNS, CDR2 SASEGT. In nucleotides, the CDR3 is TGTGCCAGCAGTGGATCCTTATTCCGGGACAGGGGCGAGCAGTACTTC. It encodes CASSGSLFRDRGEQYF.